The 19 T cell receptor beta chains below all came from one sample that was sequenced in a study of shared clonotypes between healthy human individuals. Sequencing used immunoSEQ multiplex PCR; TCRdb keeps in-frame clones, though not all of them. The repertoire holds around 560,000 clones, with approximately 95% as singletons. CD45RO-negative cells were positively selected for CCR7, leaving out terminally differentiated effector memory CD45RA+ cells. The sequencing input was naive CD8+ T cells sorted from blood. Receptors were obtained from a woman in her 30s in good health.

The CDR3 reads CASRQTSSSSTHEQYF. DNA of the CDR3: TGCGCCAGCAGGCAGACATCTAGCTCCAGCACCCACGAGCAGTACTTC. This chain links TRBV5-1 with TRBJ2-7; D may be TRBD2 (5 bases). CDR3 length: 16 amino acids. Germline V gene lookup returns CDR1 SGHRS and CDR2 YFSETQ. V gave up 5 bases and J gave up 5 bases, with 23 bases separating them.

CDR3 nucleotides: TGTGCCAGCTCACTTTCCCACCTACCGAACACTGAAGCTTTCTTT. Its translation: CASSLSHLPNTEAFF. The genes are TRBV6-5 and TRBJ1-1; D unclear. The CDR3 extends over 15 amino acids. The germline V gene has CDR1 MNHEY and CDR2 SVGAGI. V shed 8 bases and J shed 1 base, with 17 bases lying between them.

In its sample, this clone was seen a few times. The CDR3 nucleotides are TGCGCCAGCAGCTTGGCGGGAGCCCACACAGATACGCAGTATTTT. Translation gives CASSLAGAHTDTQYF. The J gene is TRBJ2-3, the V gene TRBV5-1; the D gene is possibly TRBD2 (6 bases). Germline V gene data show CDR1 as SGHRS and CDR2 as YFSETQ. Trimming shortened V by 0 bases and J by 2 bases, and 10 bases separated the two germline ends. The CDR3 extends over 15 amino acids.

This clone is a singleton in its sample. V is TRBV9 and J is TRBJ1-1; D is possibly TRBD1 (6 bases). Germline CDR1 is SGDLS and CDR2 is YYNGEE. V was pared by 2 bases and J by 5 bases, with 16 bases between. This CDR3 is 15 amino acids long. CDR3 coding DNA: TGTGCCAGCAGCGTCTCCGGGGGCGAGGCAACTGAAGCTTTCTTT. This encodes CASSVSGGEATEAFF.

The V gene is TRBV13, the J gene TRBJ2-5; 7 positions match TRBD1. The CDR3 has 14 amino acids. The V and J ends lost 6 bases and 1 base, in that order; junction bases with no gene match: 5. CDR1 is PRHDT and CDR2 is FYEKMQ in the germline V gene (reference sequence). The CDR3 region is CASSEGGLQETQYF. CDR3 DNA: TGTGCCAGCAGTGAAGGGGGCCTCCAAGAGACCCAGTACTTC.

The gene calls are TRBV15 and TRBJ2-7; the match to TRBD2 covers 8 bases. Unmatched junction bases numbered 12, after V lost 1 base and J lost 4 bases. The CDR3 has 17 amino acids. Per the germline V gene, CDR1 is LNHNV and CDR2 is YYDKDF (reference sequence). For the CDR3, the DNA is TGTGCCACCAGCAGAGGAATACTAGCGGAGACTTTTTACGAGCAGTACTTC. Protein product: CATSRGILAETFYEQYF.

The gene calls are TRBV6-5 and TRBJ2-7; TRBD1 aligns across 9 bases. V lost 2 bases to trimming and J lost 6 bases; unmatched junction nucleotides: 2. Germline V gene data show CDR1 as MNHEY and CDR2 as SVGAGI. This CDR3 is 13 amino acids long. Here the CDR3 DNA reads TGTGCCAGCAGTTACGGGACAGGGCTCGAGCAGTACTTC. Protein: CASSYGTGLEQYF.

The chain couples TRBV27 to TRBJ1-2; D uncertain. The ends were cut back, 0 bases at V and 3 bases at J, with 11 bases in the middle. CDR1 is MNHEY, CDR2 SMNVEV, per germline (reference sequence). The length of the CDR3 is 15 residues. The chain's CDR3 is CASSLSLKSDYGYTF. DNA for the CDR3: TGTGCCAGCAGTTTATCTCTCAAATCAGACTATGGCTACACCTTC.

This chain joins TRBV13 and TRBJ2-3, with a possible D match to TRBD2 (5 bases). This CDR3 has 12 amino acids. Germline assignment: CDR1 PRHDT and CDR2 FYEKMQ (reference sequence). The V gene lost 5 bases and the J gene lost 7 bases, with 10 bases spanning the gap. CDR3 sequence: CASSPRGNTQYF. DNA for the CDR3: TGTGCCAGCAGCCCCCGGGGAAATACGCAGTATTTT.

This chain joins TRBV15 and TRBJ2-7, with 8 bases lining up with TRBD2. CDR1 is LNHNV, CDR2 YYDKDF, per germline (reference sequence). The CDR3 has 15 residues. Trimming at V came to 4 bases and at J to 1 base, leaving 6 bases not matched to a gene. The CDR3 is CATSTTTSVSYEQYF. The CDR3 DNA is TGTGCCACCAGCACCACGACTAGCGTGTCCTACGAGCAGTACTTC.

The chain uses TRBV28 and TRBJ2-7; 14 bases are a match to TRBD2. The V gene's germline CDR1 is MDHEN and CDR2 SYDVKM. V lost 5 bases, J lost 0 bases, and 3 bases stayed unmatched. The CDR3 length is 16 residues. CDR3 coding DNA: TGTGCCAGCAGTCTCGGGACTAGCGGGAGCTCCTACGAGCAGTACTTC. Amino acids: CASSLGTSGSSYEQYF.

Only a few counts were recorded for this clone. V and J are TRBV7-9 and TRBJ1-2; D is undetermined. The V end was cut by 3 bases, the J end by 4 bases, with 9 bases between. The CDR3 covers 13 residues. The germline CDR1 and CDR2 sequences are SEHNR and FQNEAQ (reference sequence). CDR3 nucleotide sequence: TGTGCCAGCAGCTTGGGCCCCCCCTATGGCTACACCTTC. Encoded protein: CASSLGPPYGYTF.

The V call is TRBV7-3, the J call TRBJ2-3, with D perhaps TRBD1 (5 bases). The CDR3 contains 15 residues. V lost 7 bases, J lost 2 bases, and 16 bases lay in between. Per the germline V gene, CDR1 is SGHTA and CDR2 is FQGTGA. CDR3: CASTQSGATTDTQYF. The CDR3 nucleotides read TGTGCCAGCACCCAAAGTGGGGCTACCACAGATACGCAGTATTTT.

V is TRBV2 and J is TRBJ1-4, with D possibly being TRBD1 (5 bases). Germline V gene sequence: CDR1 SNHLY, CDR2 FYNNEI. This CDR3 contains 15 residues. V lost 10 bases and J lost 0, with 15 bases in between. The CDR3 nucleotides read TGTGCCAAGGGGAGCCCCATTGCAACTAATGAAAAACTGTTTTTT. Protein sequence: CAKGSPIATNEKLFF.

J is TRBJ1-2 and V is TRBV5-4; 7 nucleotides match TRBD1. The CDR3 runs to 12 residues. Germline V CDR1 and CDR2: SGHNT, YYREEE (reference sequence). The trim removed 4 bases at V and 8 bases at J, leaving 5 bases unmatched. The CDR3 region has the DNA TGTGCCAGCAGCGTTGACAGGGACGGCTACACCTTC. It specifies CASSVDRDGYTF.

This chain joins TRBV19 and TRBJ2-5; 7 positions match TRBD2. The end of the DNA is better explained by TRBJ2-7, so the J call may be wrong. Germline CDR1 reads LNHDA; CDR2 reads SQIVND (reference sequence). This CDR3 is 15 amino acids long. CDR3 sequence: CASSLESGIPYEQYF. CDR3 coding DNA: TGTGCCAGTAGCCTGGAAAGCGGGATCCCCTACGAGCAGTACTTC.

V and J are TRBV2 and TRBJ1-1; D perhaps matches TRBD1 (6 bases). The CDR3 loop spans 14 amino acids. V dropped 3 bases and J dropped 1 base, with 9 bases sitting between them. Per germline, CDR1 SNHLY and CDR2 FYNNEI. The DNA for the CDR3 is TGTGCCAGCAGTGATTACAGGGAGAACACTGAAGCTTTCTTT. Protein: CASSDYRENTEAFF. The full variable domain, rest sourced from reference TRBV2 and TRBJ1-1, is EPEVTQTPSHQVTQMGQEVILRCVPISNHLYFYWYRQILGQKVEFLVSFYNNEISEKSEIFDDQFSVERPDGSNFTLKIRSTKLEDSAMYFCASSDYRENTEAFFGQGTRLTVV.

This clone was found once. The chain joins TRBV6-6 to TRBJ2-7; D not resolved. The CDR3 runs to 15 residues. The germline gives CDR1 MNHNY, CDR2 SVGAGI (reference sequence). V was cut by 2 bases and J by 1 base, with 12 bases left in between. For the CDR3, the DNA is TGTGCCAGCAGTTACCGGATAGGGAATTCCTACGAGCAGTACTTC. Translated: CASSYRIGNSYEQYF.

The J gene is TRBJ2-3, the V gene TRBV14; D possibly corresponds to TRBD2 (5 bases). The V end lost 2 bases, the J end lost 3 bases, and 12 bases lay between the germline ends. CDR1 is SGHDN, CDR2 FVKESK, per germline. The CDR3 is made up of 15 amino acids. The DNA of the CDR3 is TGTGCCAGCAGCCAAACGGGGTGGGTGACAGATACGCAGTATTTT. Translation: CASSQTGWVTDTQYF.